This T cell receptor beta chain originates from a study of T cells in localized non-small cell lung cancer. Study conclusions and caveats: The study sequenced only one region of the tumor. As a result, intratumor heterogeneity could not be excluded and remains possible. Clonality peaked in uninvolved adjacent lung rather than tumor. Turning up in adjacent lung were a median about 56 of the top 100 tumor clones. Blood T cell density predicted longer survival; adjacent-lung clonality, shorter.

TCRdb keeps only in-frame clones here, not all; method: immunoSEQ multiplex PCR. The data contain 3,000 to 4,000 clones, roughly 42% of them singletons. Points on this clone: The antigen remains unidentified.

This CDR3 has 14 residues. Germline V gene sequence: CDR1 LNHDA, CDR2 SQIVND (reference sequence). V lost 5 bases and J lost 4, with 12 bases in between. Specimen: lung tumor tissue, collected before any cancer treatment. The chain carries TRBV19 and TRBJ1-3; D remains ambiguous. The TCR comes from an older male donor with stage I lung adenocarcinoma. DNA for the CDR3: TGTGCCAGTAGTCTTAGCCAGGTGGGAAACACCATATATTTT. This translates into CASSLSQVGNTIYF. Full variable domain (rest looked up from reference TRBV19 and TRBJ1-3): DGGITQSPKYLFRKEGQNVTLSCEQNLNHDAMYWYRQDPGQGLRLIYYSQIVNDFQKGDIAEGYSVSREKKESFPLTVTSAQKNPTAFYLCASSLSQVGNTIYFGEGSWLTVV.